This T cell receptor beta chain was identified during a study of control samples from healthy donors and cancer patients. Libraries were prepared by immunoSEQ multiplex PCR; TCRdb keeps only in-frame clonotypes and omits some of them. The table has around 76,000 clones, 94% seen once; the top ten hold approximately 5.7%. V shed 3 bases and J 2 bases; nucleotides not matched to a gene: 4. This CDR3 has 14 residues. CDR1 LGHDT and CDR2 YNNKEL come from the germline V gene (reference sequence). The V and J genes are TRBV3-1 (or the pseudogene TRBV3-2) and TRBJ2-7; 7 bases align to TRBD1. The sample consisted of blood. The clonotype comes from a woman aged 35 to 49 in good health. The CDR3 nucleotides read TGTGCCAGCAGCCAGGACAGGCGGCCCTACGAGCAGTACTTC. Translating it yields CASSQDRRPYEQYF.